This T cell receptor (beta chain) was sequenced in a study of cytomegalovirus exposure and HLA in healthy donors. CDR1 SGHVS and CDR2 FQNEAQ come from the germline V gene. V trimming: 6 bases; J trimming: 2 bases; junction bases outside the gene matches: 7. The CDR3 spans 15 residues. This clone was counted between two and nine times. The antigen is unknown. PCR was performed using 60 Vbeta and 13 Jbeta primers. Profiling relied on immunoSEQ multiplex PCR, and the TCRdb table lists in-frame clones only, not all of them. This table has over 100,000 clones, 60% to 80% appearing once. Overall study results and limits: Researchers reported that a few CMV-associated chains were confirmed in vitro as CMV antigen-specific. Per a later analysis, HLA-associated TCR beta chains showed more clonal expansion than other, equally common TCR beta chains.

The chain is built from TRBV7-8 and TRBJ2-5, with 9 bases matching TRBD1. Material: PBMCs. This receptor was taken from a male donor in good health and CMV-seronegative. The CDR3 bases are TGTGCCAGCAGGCCCGGGACAGGGTATCAAGAGACCCAGTACTTC. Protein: CASRPGTGYQETQYF.